This TCR beta chain originates from a study of control samples from healthy donors and cancer patients. Measured with immunoSEQ multiplex PCR; TCRdb has only the in-frame clones, and not every one. The data hold 100,000 to 120,000 clones, with around 80% observed a single time. Trimming cost V 5 bases and J 4 bases, with 10 bases left between them. In germline, CDR1 is PRHDT, CDR2 FYEKMQ (reference sequence). CDR3 size: 13 residues. Specimen: blood. The V call is TRBV13, the J call TRBJ2-3; D is perhaps TRBD2 (6 bases). The source of this sequence is a man between 18 and 35 years old in good health. This chain's CDR3 is CASSHPGADTQYF. The CDR3, as DNA: TGTGCCAGCAGCCACCCGGGGGCAGATACGCAGTATTTT.